This T cell receptor beta chain was profiled in a study of T-cell reconstitution after alpha-beta-depleted transplantation in children. A library of TCRbeta sequences, prepared with unique molecular identifiers, was generated. Via MiXCR, TCRdb re-called the PCR reads, giving one row per CDR3 protein. The sample consists of about 600,000 distinct CDR3 sequences, 10% to 13% of them appearing once. V lost 6 bases and J lost 4, with 19 bases in between. The CDR3 length is 15 residues. The germline CDR1 and CDR2 sequences are MNHEY and SVGEGT. This clonotype was found a few times. This clonotype was obtained from a human donor who donated a stem cell graft to a child with acute myeloid leukemia. This chain joins TRBV6-2 or TRBV6-3 and TRBJ2-7; either TRBD1 or TRBD2 may fit D (7 bases each). Sequencing was performed on PBMCs from the stem cell graft donor, taken from the stem cell graft. CDR3 nucleotides: TGTGCCAGCAGCCGCCCCAGGGGGGGTGTTTACGAGCAGTACTTC. As protein: CASSRPRGGVYEQYF.